This TCR beta chain stems from a study of cytomegalovirus exposure and HLA in healthy donors. Study-level results: TCR beta V segments were, for the most part, productive about 87% or about 30% of the time in an earlier analysis. Published work reported that the classifier diagnosed cytomegalovirus status with high specificity and sensitivity. The study put 150 or so TCR beta chains on its list as cytomegalovirus-associated. In vitro assays verified that three CMV-associated chains recognized CMV antigens specifically.

The study ran its PCR with 60 Vbeta and 13 Jbeta primers. Sequencing used immunoSEQ multiplex PCR; TCRdb keeps in-frame clones, though not all of them. Among approximately 160,000 clones listed, 65% to 85% were seen once. On this clone itself: Antigen unknown.

Germline V gives CDR1 SGHVS, CDR2 FNYEAQ. The CDR3 totals 18 residues. V lost 1 base, J lost 0 bases, and 6 bases stayed unmatched. This chain uses TRBV7-6 with TRBJ2-1; 10 bases are a match to TRBD2. This TCR came from a middle-aged woman in good health and CMV-seropositive. The sequenced sample was PBMCs. The CDR3 DNA reads as TGTGCCAGCAGCTTAGAGGGTAGCGGGGGGTTCTCCTACAATGAGCAGTTCTTC. It translates to CASSLEGSGGFSYNEQFF.